The rows below give T cell receptor beta chains drawn from one sample of a study of naive and memory T cell subsets. TCRdb called the UMI-ligation and nested PCR reads again in MiXCR, with one record for every CDR3 protein. There are around 90,000 distinct CDR3 sequences in the sample; roughly 7% occur only once, and 1.5% to 2% lies in the top ten. Sequencing was performed on central memory CD4+ T cells from blood. These receptor sequences come from a human donor in good health. Each CDR3 is given with its conserved first and last residue. A D gene is named only where the DNA matches it firmly. Only some rows state a clone size, as once, few, many or a class for expanded clones.

clone_size: many
j_call: TRBJ1-2
v_call: TRBV28
d_call: .
cdr3_nt: TGTGCCAGCAGTTTAGGGGTGGCCAACAATGGCTACACCTTC
cdr3_aa: CASSLGVANNGYTF

clone_size: .
j_call: TRBJ2-5
v_call: TRBV11-3
d_call: TRBD2
cdr3_nt: TGTGCCAGCAGCTTACCCCGTGGGGTGGCTAGCGGGAGTGGGTTCCAAGAGACCCAGTACTTC
cdr3_aa: CASSLPRGVASGSGFQETQYF

clone_size: .
j_call: TRBJ1-6
v_call: TRBV28
d_call: .
cdr3_nt: TGTGCCAGCAGTTTACGGCAGGTTTCACCCCTCCACTTT
cdr3_aa: CASSLRQVSPLHF

clone_size: many
j_call: TRBJ2-1
v_call: TRBV20-1
d_call: TRBD2
cdr3_nt: TGCAGTGCGAGGGCGGGAGGGCCTCGGAATGAGCAGTTCTTC
cdr3_aa: CSARAGGPRNEQFF

clone_size: few
j_call: TRBJ1-2
v_call: TRBV2
d_call: .
cdr3_nt: TGTGCCAGCAGTGGTGAGGGCCGACCTAACTATGGCTACACCTTC
cdr3_aa: CASSGEGRPNYGYTF

clone_size: many
j_call: TRBJ2-7
v_call: TRBV20-1
d_call: .
cdr3_nt: TGCAGTGCTACCCTTTCCACCCACGAGCAGTACTTC
cdr3_aa: CSATLSTHEQYF

clone_size: many
j_call: TRBJ1-2
v_call: TRBV28
d_call: TRBD1
cdr3_nt: TGTGCCAGCAGGGGACAGGGGGTTTCCTATGGCTACACCTTC
cdr3_aa: CASRGQGVSYGYTF

clone_size: many
j_call: TRBJ1-6
v_call: TRBV27
d_call: .
cdr3_nt: TGTGCCAGCAGTCCCAACAGGGCTTCACCCCTCCACTTT
cdr3_aa: CASSPNRASPLHF

clone_size: few
j_call: TRBJ2-7
v_call: TRBV28
d_call: .
cdr3_nt: TGTGCCAGCAGTTTAAGTGCTAAGCAGTACTTC
cdr3_aa: CASSLSAKQYF

clone_size: .
j_call: TRBJ1-4
v_call: TRBV30
d_call: .
cdr3_nt: TGTGCCTGGAGTGTTTTATATGCTGAAAAACTGTTTTTT
cdr3_aa: CAWSVLYAEKLFF

clone_size: many
j_call: TRBJ2-7
v_call: TRBV12-3/TRBV12-4
d_call: TRBD2
cdr3_nt: TGTGCCAGCAGTTTCAGGACTAGCGGGGTAGGGTACGAGCAGTACTTC
cdr3_aa: CASSFRTSGVGYEQYF

clone_size: many
j_call: TRBJ2-3
v_call: TRBV11-2
d_call: TRBD2
cdr3_nt: TGTGCCAGCAGCCACCTAGCGGACCTGCTCACAGATACGCAGTATTTT
cdr3_aa: CASSHLADLLTDTQYF

clone_size: .
j_call: TRBJ2-7
v_call: TRBV15
d_call: .
cdr3_nt: TGTGCCACCAGCAGGGGTCTGTCCTACGAGCAGTACTTC
cdr3_aa: CATSRGLSYEQYF

clone_size: many
j_call: TRBJ1-1
v_call: TRBV4-3
d_call: .
cdr3_nt: TGCGCCAGCAGCCAAGATCCGGAGGAGGGTAGTAATGAAGCTTTCTTT
cdr3_aa: CASSQDPEEGSNEAFF

clone_size: few
j_call: TRBJ2-3
v_call: TRBV20-1
d_call: .
cdr3_nt: TGCAGTGCTAGAGTCAAGGCTAGCACAGATACGCAGTATTTT
cdr3_aa: CSARVKASTDTQYF

clone_size: many
j_call: TRBJ1-4
v_call: TRBV6-1
d_call: TRBD1
cdr3_nt: TGTGCCAGCAGCGGGACAGGGGGAGCTAATGAAAAACTGTTTTTT
cdr3_aa: CASSGTGGANEKLFF

clone_size: .
j_call: TRBJ2-4
v_call: TRBV29-1
d_call: .
cdr3_nt: TGCAGCGTTGGGGCTAAAGACATTCAGTACTTC
cdr3_aa: CSVGAKDIQYF

clone_size: many
j_call: TRBJ1-3
v_call: TRBV5-1
d_call: .
cdr3_nt: TGCGCCAGCAGCTTGGGATCGGGGACCTCTGGAAACACCATATATTTT
cdr3_aa: CASSLGSGTSGNTIYF

clone_size: few
j_call: TRBJ2-7
v_call: TRBV7-2
d_call: .
cdr3_nt: TGTGCCAGCAGCTTAACGGGGGTCTACGAGCAGTACTTC
cdr3_aa: CASSLTGVYEQYF